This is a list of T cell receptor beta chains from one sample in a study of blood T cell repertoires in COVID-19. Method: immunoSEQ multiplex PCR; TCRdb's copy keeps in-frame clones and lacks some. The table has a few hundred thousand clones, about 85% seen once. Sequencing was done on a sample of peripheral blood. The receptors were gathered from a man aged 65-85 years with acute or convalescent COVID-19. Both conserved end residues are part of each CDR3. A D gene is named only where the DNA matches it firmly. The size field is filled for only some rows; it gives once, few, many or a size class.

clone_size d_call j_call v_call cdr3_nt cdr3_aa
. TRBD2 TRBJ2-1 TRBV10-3 TGTGCCATCAGTGAGCGGGAGGGCTCCTACAATGAGCAGTTCTTC CAISEREGSYNEQFF
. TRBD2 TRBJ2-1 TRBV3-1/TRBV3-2 TGTGCCAGCAGCCTCCTAGCGGGAGCTGGGAATGAGCAGTTCTTC CASSLLAGAGNEQFF
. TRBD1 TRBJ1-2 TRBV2 TGTGCCAGCAGTGAAACCCAGGGACAGGGCGATAACTATGGCTACACCTTC CASSETQGQGDNYGYTF
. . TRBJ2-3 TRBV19 TGTGCCAGTAGTTCCCGCAGGAATACGGCTTCGCAGTATTTT CASSSRRNTASQYF
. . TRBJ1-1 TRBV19 TGTGCCAGTAGTAGAGGACAGCAGAACACTGAAGCTTTCTTT CASSRGQQNTEAFF
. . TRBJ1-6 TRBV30 TGTGCCTGGAGTTCCGGGGATTATAATTCACCCCTCCACTTT CAWSSGDYNSPLHF
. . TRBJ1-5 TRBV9 TGTGCCAGCAGCGTCGACGGGAGCAATCAGCCCCAGCATTTT CASSVDGSNQPQHF
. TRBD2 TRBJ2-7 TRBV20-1 TGCAGTGCTAGTCTACTAGCGGGAGGGAACGAGCAGTACTTC CSASLLAGGNEQYF
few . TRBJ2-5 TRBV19 TGTGCCAGTAGTTCAGGGGTGGGGGAGACCCAGTACTTC CASSSGVGETQYF
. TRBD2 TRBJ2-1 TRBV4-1 TGCGCCAGCAGCCAAAAGAGGGCGGGAGAATACAATGAGCAGTTCTTC CASSQKRAGEYNEQFF
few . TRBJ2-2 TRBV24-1 TGTGCCACCAGTGATCCTCCGGGACAAGGACTGAAGACCGGGGAGCTGTTTTTT CATSDPPGQGLKTGELFF
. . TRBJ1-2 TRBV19 TGTGCCAGTAGTCCCCGGGGCTATGGCTACACCTTC CASSPRGYGYTF
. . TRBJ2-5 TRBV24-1 TGTGCCACCAGTTCGTCAGGGGAAGTGGAGACCCAGTACTTC CATSSSGEVETQYF
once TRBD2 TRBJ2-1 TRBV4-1 TGCGCCAGCGGGACTAGCGGACTCCGCTCCTACAATGAGCAGTTCTTC CASGTSGLRSYNEQFF
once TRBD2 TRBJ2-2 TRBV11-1 TGTGCCAGCAGCCGCAGCGGGAGGGACACCGGGGAGCTGTTTTTT CASSRSGRDTGELFF
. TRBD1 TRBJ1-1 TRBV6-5 TGTGCCAGCAGGATGACAGGGATGATGAACACTGAAGCTTTCTTT CASRMTGMMNTEAFF
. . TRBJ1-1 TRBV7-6 TGTGCCAGCAGAGGACAGTTAAACACTGAAGCTTTCTTT CASRGQLNTEAFF
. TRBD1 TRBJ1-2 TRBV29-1 TGCAGCGTTGACCGGACAGGGGCGGCCTATGGCTACACCTTC CSVDRTGAAYGYTF
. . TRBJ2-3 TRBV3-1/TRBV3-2 TGTGCCAGCAGCCAAATGGAGGGGGCTGGGCAGTATTTT CASSQMEGAGQYF
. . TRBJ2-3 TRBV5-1 TGCGCCAGCAGCCCTCGCACAGATACGCAGTATTTT CASSPRTDTQYF
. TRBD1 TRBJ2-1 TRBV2 TGTGCCAGCCGATCGGGACAGAACAATGAGCAGTTCTTC CASRSGQNNEQFF
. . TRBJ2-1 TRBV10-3 TGTGCCATCAGTGAGGCGTTCGATGAGCAGTTCTTC CAISEAFDEQFF
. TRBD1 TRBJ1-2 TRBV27 TGTGCCAGTACCTACGCTCTCGGGACAGGGGATGGCTACACCTTC CASTYALGTGDGYTF
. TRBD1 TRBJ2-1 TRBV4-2 TGTGCCAGCAGCCAAGATGCAGGGGGCATCTACAATGAGCAGTTCTTC CASSQDAGGIYNEQFF
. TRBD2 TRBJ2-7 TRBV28 TGTGCCAGCAGTCCCCCACTAGCGGGAGGGCCATACGAGCAGTACTTC CASSPPLAGGPYEQYF
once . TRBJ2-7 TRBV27 TGTGCCAGCAGTTTATCTCCTCAGGCTATCTACGAGCAGTACTTC CASSLSPQAIYEQYF
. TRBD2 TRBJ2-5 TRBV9 TGTGCCAGCAGCGGTAGCGGGAGGTCGTCAGAGACCCAGTACTTC CASSGSGRSSETQYF